This is a list of T cell receptor beta chains from one sample in a study of T cells after yellow fever vaccination. In TCRdb, the 5' RACE reads were re-called with MiXCR into one record per CDR3 protein. The sample carries just under 85,000 distinct CDR3 sequences, 13% recorded once. The starting material was CD8+ T cells not binding an NS4B(214-222) dextramer, sorted from PBMCs, obtained 20 to 25 days after the first yellow fever vaccination. The receptors originated from a man between 18 and 35 years old who received the YFV17D yellow fever vaccine. The CDR3 runs from the conserved cysteine through the conserved F or W. A D gene is named only where the DNA matches it firmly. Only part of the rows carry a size: once, few, many, or a class if the clone is expanded.

V: TRBV10-3; size: medium-sized; D: .; J: TRBJ1-3; CDR3: CAIMRDTTGNTIYF; DNA: TGTGCCATCATGAGGGATACGACTGGAAACACCATATATTTT
V: TRBV19; size: .; D: .; J: TRBJ2-7; CDR3: CASKLDGSYEQYF; DNA: TGTGCCAGTAAGTTGGACGGATCCTACGAGCAGTACTTC
V: TRBV10-3; size: many; D: .; J: TRBJ2-7; CDR3: CAIRDNYEQYF; DNA: TGTGCCATCAGAGATAACTACGAGCAGTACTTC
V: TRBV4-1; size: few; D: TRBD1; J: TRBJ1-1; CDR3: CASSPRDRGGQTEAFF; DNA: TGCGCCAGCAGCCCCCGGGACAGGGGAGGCCAGACTGAAGCTTTCTTT
V: TRBV7-9; size: few; D: TRBD2; J: TRBJ2-1; CDR3: CASSTPSGGAHEQFF; DNA: TGTGCCAGCAGCACCCCTAGCGGGGGGGCCCATGAGCAGTTCTTC
V: TRBV4-1; size: .; D: .; J: TRBJ2-2; CDR3: CASSPGEYTGELFF; DNA: TGCGCCAGCAGCCCCGGGGAATACACCGGGGAGCTGTTTTTT
V: TRBV20-1; size: few; D: .; J: TRBJ2-3; CDR3: CSARARGTVEYTQYF; DNA: TGCAGTGCTAGAGCCCGCGGGACGGTTGAATATACGCAGTATTTT
V: TRBV3-1; size: .; D: .; J: TRBJ1-2; CDR3: CASSQDWGYGYTF; DNA: TGTGCCAGCAGCCAAGACTGGGGGTATGGCTACACCTTC
V: TRBV5-6; size: few; D: .; J: TRBJ1-5; CDR3: CASIQPQHF; DNA: TGTGCCAGCATTCAGCCCCAGCATTTT
V: TRBV28; size: many; D: .; J: TRBJ2-2; CDR3: CASSDPDTGELFF; DNA: TGTGCCAGCAGTGACCCAGACACCGGGGAGCTGTTTTTT
V: TRBV5-1; size: few; D: TRBD1; J: TRBJ1-1; CDR3: CASSLSGTGGVTEAFF; DNA: TGCGCCAGCAGCTTGTCCGGGACAGGGGGCGTCACTGAAGCTTTCTTT
V: TRBV11-2; size: few; D: .; J: TRBJ2-7; CDR3: CASSPHRDLTVSSYEQYF; DNA: TGTGCCAGCAGCCCCCACCGGGACTTAACGGTGAGCTCCTACGAGCAGTACTTC
V: TRBV4-1; size: few; D: .; J: TRBJ1-4; CDR3: CASSQIGGSEKLFF; DNA: TGCGCCAGCAGCCAAATAGGGGGAAGTGAAAAACTGTTTTTT
V: TRBV29-1; size: few; D: .; J: TRBJ2-5; CDR3: CSVPGLPAVETQYF; DNA: TGCAGCGTCCCGGGACTCCCGGCGGTAGAGACCCAGTACTTC
V: TRBV20-1; size: .; D: TRBD2; J: TRBJ2-2; CDR3: CSARDRSLAGGSNTGELFF; DNA: TGCAGTGCTAGAGATCGGTCACTAGCGGGGGGTTCGAACACCGGGGAGCTGTTTTTT
V: TRBV12-3/TRBV12-4; size: few; D: TRBD1; J: TRBJ2-5; CDR3: CASSNTGEETQYF; DNA: TGTGCCAGCAGTAACACAGGGGAAGAGACCCAGTACTTC
V: TRBV4-3; size: .; D: .; J: TRBJ2-5; CDR3: CASSQDRTAFETQYF; DNA: TGCGCCAGCAGCCAAGATCGCACAGCTTTTGAGACCCAGTACTTC
V: TRBV7-2; size: few; D: .; J: TRBJ2-7; CDR3: CASSSGWAYEQYF; DNA: TGTGCCAGCAGCTCGGGGTGGGCCTACGAGCAGTACTTC
V: TRBV4-3; size: .; D: .; J: TRBJ1-1; CDR3: CASSQSPGYTEAFF; DNA: TGCGCCAGCAGCCAAAGCCCTGGCTACACTGAAGCTTTCTTT
V: TRBV7-6; size: .; D: .; J: TRBJ1-5; CDR3: CASSPLSGPINNQPQHF; DNA: TGTGCCAGCAGCCCCCTAAGTGGGCCGATAAACAATCAGCCCCAGCATTTT
V: TRBV21-1; size: .; D: .; J: TRBJ2-1; CDR3: CASSRQNEQFF; DNA: TGTGCCAGCAGCAGACAGAATGAGCAGTTCTTC
V: TRBV15; size: few; D: .; J: TRBJ2-3; CDR3: CATSRELFVGGTDTQYF; DNA: TGTGCCACCAGCAGAGAACTCTTTGTGGGGGGCACAGATACGCAGTATTTT
V: TRBV9; size: .; D: .; J: TRBJ1-1; CDR3: CASSRRQEQNTEAFF; DNA: TGTGCCAGCAGCAGAAGACAGGAACAGAACACTGAAGCTTTCTTT
V: TRBV5-1; size: .; D: .; J: TRBJ2-5; CDR3: CASSFLGLGQETQYF; DNA: TGCGCCAGCAGCTTTTTGGGGCTGGGGCAAGAGACCCAGTACTTC
V: TRBV5-1; size: once; D: .; J: TRBJ2-3; CDR3: CASRQDSTDTQYF; DNA: TGCGCCAGCAGGCAGGACAGCACAGATACGCAGTATTTT
V: TRBV20-1; size: .; D: .; J: TRBJ2-1; CDR3: CSAEGPLAYNEQFF; DNA: TGCAGTGCCGAGGGGCCGCTAGCCTACAATGAGCAGTTCTTC
V: TRBV12-3/TRBV12-4; size: few; D: TRBD1; J: TRBJ2-3; CDR3: CASSSTGTGPFTDTQYF; DNA: TGTGCCAGCAGTAGCACCGGGACAGGGCCGTTCACAGATACGCAGTATTTT
V: TRBV7-3; size: many; D: .; J: TRBJ2-3; CDR3: CASEGYSTDTQYF; DNA: TGTGCCAGCGAGGGGTATAGCACAGATACGCAGTATTTT